The clone carrying this T cell receptor beta chain showed up just a few times. This specimen belongs to a study of blood T cell repertoires in COVID-19. Background on the study: Collection of acute and convalescent COVID-19 samples took place in the United States, Italy and Spain. The cDNA or gDNA used as material had been derived from T cells, B-cell-depleted T cells, or PBMCs.

Repertoires were generated with immunoSEQ multiplex PCR, while TCRdb's copy carries only in-frame clones and drops some. Among 90,000 to 100,000 clones listed, roughly 82% were seen once. V lost 1 base, J lost 7 bases, and 22 bases lay in between. The CDR3 consists of 16 residues. Germline V gives CDR1 GTSNPN, CDR2 SVGIG (reference sequence). Specimen: peripheral blood. The V and J genes are TRBV30 and TRBJ1-1; tentative D call: TRBD1 (5 bases). The source of this sequence is an elderly man with acute or convalescent COVID-19. CDR3 sequence: CAWSAPGGTGWDEAFF. The CDR3 DNA reads TGTGCCTGGAGTGCCCCCGGAGGGACGGGGTGGGATGAAGCTTTCTTT.